This T cell receptor (beta chain) was captured by sequencing in a study of identical twins. The study's findings and limits: The more abundant beta clonotypes in cord blood had fewer insertions, and memory repertoires did not show this.

This clonotype was observed a few times. Its specificity is not known. Unique molecular identifiers were present on the cDNA, which also gained a universal primer site by template switching. TCRdb used MiXCR to reprocess the 5' RACE reads, holding one entry per CDR3 protein. The table shows some 900,000 distinct CDR3 sequences, with roughly an eighth occurring only once. CDR3 size: 14 residues. V was cut by 3 bases and J by 0 bases, with 8 bases left in between. Another study also made use of these data, one on yellow fever vaccine responses in identical twins. This second study notes: A vaccine T cell response that seemed partly convergent and partly personalized was reported in twins.

This TCR derives from a woman between 18 and 29 years old in good health. The specimen was PBMCs. V gene TRBV12-3 or TRBV12-4 combines with J gene TRBJ1-1; D uncertain. The CDR3 protein is CASSFWTVNTEAFF. CDR3 sequence (DNA): TGTGCCAGCAGTTTTTGGACGGTGAACACTGAAGCTTTCTTT.